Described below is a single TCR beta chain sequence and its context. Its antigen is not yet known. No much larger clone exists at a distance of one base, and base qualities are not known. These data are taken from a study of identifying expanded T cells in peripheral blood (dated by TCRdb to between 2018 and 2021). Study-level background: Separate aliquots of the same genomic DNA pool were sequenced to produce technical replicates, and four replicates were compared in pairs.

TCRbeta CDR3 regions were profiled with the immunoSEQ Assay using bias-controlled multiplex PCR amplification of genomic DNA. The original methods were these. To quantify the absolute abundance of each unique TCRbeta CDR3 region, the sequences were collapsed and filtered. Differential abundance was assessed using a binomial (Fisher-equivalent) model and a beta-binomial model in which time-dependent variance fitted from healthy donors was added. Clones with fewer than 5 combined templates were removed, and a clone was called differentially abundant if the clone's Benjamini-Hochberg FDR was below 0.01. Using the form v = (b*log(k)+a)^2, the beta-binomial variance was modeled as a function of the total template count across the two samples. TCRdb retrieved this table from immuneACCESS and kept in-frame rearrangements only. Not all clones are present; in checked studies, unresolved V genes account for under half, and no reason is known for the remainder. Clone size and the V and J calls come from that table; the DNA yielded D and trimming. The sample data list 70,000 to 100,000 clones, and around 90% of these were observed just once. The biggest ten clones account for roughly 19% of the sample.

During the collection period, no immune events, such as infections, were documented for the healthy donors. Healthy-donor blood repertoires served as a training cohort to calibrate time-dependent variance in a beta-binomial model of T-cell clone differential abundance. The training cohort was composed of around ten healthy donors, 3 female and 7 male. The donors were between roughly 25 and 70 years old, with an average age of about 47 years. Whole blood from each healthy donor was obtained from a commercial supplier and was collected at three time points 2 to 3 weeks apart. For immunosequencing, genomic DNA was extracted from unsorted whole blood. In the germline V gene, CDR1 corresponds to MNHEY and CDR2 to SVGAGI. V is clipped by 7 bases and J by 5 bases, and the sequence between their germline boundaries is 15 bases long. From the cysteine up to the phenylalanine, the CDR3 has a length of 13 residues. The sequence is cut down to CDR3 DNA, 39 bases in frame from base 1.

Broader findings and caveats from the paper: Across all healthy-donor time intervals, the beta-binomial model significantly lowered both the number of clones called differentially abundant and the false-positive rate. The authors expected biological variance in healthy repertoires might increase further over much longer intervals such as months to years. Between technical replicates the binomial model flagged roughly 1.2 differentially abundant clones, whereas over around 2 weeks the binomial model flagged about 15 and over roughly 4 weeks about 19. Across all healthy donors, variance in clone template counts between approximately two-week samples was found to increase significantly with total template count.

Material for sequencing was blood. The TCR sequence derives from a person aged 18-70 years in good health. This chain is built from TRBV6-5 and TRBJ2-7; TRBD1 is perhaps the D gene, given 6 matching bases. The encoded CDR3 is CASMGAALDEQYF. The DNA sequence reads TGTGCCAGCATGGGGGCAGCCCTGGACGAGCAGTACTTC.